Below, 14 T cell receptor beta chains from the same sample are listed, as sequenced in a study of shared clonotypes between healthy human individuals. Data came from immunoSEQ multiplex PCR; TCRdb stores just in-frame clones and leaves some out. The repertoire holds roughly 1.5 million clones, with 98% as singletons. Sequences were obtained from naive CD4+ T cells sorted from blood. Noted subset: CD45RA+ positively selected. These receptors all come from a man younger than 45 in good health.

The chain links TRBV6-5 to TRBJ1-1; D uncertain. V was cut by 6 bases and J by 5 bases, with 13 bases left in between. The germline V gene encodes CDR1 MNHEY and CDR2 SVGAGI. The CDR3 contains 13 residues. The CDR3 here is CASSKTVRTEAFF. In nucleotides, the CDR3 is TGTGCCAGCAGCAAGACCGTGAGGACTGAAGCTTTCTTT.

The chain carries TRBV4-1 and TRBJ1-3; D remains ambiguous. The CDR3 is made up of 15 amino acids. Per the germline V gene, CDR1 is MGHRA and CDR2 is YSYEKL. The germline V and J ends were trimmed by 3 bases and 0 bases, with 9 bases remaining between them. The CDR3 DNA follows: TGCGCCAGCAGCCAGGACGGTCGCTCTGGAAACACCATATATTTT. This encodes CASSQDGRSGNTIYF.

This clone was detected only once. The chain links TRBV6-6 to TRBJ1-5, with a tentative D call TRBD1 (5 bases). Between the trimmed V and J ends, which lost 0 bases and 7 bases, there was a span of 13 bases. CDR1 is MNHNY and CDR2 is SVGAGI in the germline V gene (reference sequence). The CDR3 is 15 residues long. The chain's CDR3 is CASSYSLGAQQPQHF. DNA for the CDR3: TGTGCCAGCAGTTACTCTCTAGGGGCGCAACAGCCCCAGCATTTT.

The J gene is TRBJ2-5, the V gene TRBV5-1; 7 positions match TRBD1. The junction had 5 bases not matched to a gene; V was cut back by 0 bases and J by 3 bases. Germline loops: CDR1 SGHRS, CDR2 YFSETQ. CDR3 length: 15 amino acids. The CDR3 DNA sequence: TGCGCCAGCAGCTTGGTGGGGACAGTCGAAGAGACCCAGTACTTC. Its translation: CASSLVGTVEETQYF.

The chain is built from TRBV19 and TRBJ1-1, with D possibly TRBD1 on 5 matching bases. V shed 3 bases and J shed 5 bases, with 16 bases lying between them. Per germline, CDR1 LNHDA and CDR2 SQIVND (reference sequence). The CDR3 runs 15 residues. The CDR3 DNA is TGTGCCAGTAGTATTGATTGGGGTGGGGCGACTGAAGCTTTCTTT. Its translation is CASSIDWGGATEAFF.

Comment on this clone: The sample contains more than one DNA sequence encoding this CDR3. This rearrangement joins TRBV2 to TRBJ2-7; 7 bases agree with TRBD1. V shed 5 bases, J shed 4 bases, and the junction held 2 bases outside the gene matches. This CDR3 is 12 amino acids long. Per the germline V gene, CDR1 is SNHLY and CDR2 is FYNNEI. The CDR3 is CASSRQGYEQYF. The CDR3 nucleotides read TGTGCCAGCAGTAGACAGGGTTACGAGCAGTACTTC.

The rearrangement joins TRBV4-1 to TRBJ2-3; TRBD2 agrees at 12 bases. V dropped 3 bases and J dropped 1; count of bases not matched to a gene: 11. Germline V lookup: CDR1 MGHRA, CDR2 YSYEKL. This CDR3 has 19 residues. The CDR3 DNA reads TGCGCCAGCAGCCAGGGGGGGCTAGCGGGAGGGCGGGGCACAGATACGCAGTATTTT. It translates to CASSQGGLAGGRGTDTQYF.

The chain carries TRBV7-9 and TRBJ2-3, with D perhaps TRBD2 (6 bases). Germline V gene data show CDR1 as SEHNR and CDR2 as FQNEAQ (reference sequence). The CDR3 runs 15 residues. Between the trimmed V and J ends, which lost 5 bases and 6 bases, there was a span of 18 bases. The CDR3 DNA follows: TGTGCCAGCAGCAAACCGGGACTCCCCCACGATACGCAGTATTTT. It translates to CASSKPGLPHDTQYF.

This rearrangement joins TRBV4-3 to TRBJ1-1; D is unclear. The CDR3 length is 14 residues. The ends were cut back, 0 bases at V and 1 base at J, with 6 bases in the middle. In germline, CDR1 is LGHNA, CDR2 YSLEER. CDR3 region: CASSQDVWNTEAFF. As DNA, the CDR3 is TGCGCCAGCAGCCAAGATGTCTGGAACACTGAAGCTTTCTTT.

The chain recombines TRBV6-5 with TRBJ1-5; no clear D gene. The V end lost 0 bases, the J end lost 5 bases, and 5 bases lay between the germline ends. Germline V lookup: CDR1 MNHEY, CDR2 SVGAGI. The CDR3 extends over 13 amino acids. CDR3 in amino acids: CASSYSMYQPQHF. The CDR3 DNA is TGTGCCAGCAGTTACTCGATGTATCAGCCCCAGCATTTT.

This clone has just one count. The rearrangement links TRBV6-1 to TRBJ1-2, with no clear D. V was shortened by 2 bases and J by 2 bases, with 12 bases between the two germline ends. Germline V gene lookup returns CDR1 MNHNS and CDR2 SASEGT. This CDR3 comprises 15 residues. CDR3 protein: CASSEHGGLNYGYTF. The CDR3 region has the DNA TGTGCCAGCAGTGAACACGGCGGCCTAAACTATGGCTACACCTTC.

CDR3 amino acids: CASSSEAGLATQYF. The DNA for the CDR3 is TGTGCCAGCAGCTCGGAGGCAGGGCTTGCGACCCAGTACTTC. The V gene is TRBV5-4, the J gene TRBJ2-5; D tentatively fits TRBD1 or TRBD2 (5 bases each). CDR3 length: 14 amino acids. Germline V gene data show CDR1 as SGHNT and CDR2 as YYREEE (reference sequence). V lost 3 bases and J lost 7, with 16 bases in between.

This clone occurred once. DNA of the CDR3: TGCGCCAGCAGCCTGGACAGGGGACGAGGAACCGGGGAGCTGTTTTTT. It is translated as CASSLDRGRGTGELFF. The genes are TRBV5-1 and TRBJ2-2, with TRBD1 matching 9 bases. CDR1 and CDR2 (germline): SGHRS, YFSETQ. The length of the CDR3 is 16 residues. J gave up 5 bases and V 4 bases, and 9 bases lay outside the gene matches.

The V call is TRBV19, the J call TRBJ1-1; 7 bases match TRBD1. Germline V gene data show CDR1 as LNHDA and CDR2 as SQIVND (reference sequence). This CDR3 is built from 18 residues. The V and J ends lost 6 bases and 0 bases, in that order; junction bases with no gene match: 16. CDR3 residues: CASRMDRTKPQMNTEAFF. CDR3 DNA: TGTGCCAGTAGGATGGACAGGACAAAACCCCAAATGAACACTGAAGCTTTCTTT.